This T cell receptor (gamma chain) was found in a study of γδ T cells in repeated Plasmodium falciparum infection. The CDR3 length is 14 residues. Germline V gives CDR1 EGSNGY, CDR2 YDSYNSKV. Bulk repertoires came from Vgamma9/Vdelta2+ or Vdelta2-negative gammadelta T cells flow-sorted from PBMC. This clone was recorded many times. A read error likely explains why the TCRdb protein, taken from a much larger clone, differs from this DNA's translation at residue 3; the protein shown is translated from the DNA. TCRdb used CATT to re-call clones from the multiplex PCR reads. The sample holds 25,000 to 35,000 gamma-chain clones, roughly 1.4% seen once.

The sequence came from a pool of human donors (malaria-infected and uninfected, not separated). V gene TRGV2 combines with J gene TRGJ1 or TRGJ2. Sequencing input: gamma-delta T cells from blood. The chain's CDR3 is CAAWDGLVDYKKLF. The CDR3 DNA follows: TGTGCCGCCTGGGACGGGCTCGTCGATTATAAGAAACTCTTT.